These T cell receptor beta chains were read from a single sample in a study of radiation and T cells in renal cell carcinoma. Produced via immunoSEQ multiplex PCR; TCRdb's table is partial and in-frame only. The sample records around 140,000 clones, 70% to 90% being singletons. The sequenced sample was blood, obtained from a patient whose treatment included radiotherapy and nephrectomy. The source is a woman in her forties or fifties with renal cell carcinoma. The CDR3 runs from the conserved cysteine through the conserved F or W. The D gene is left open where the match is weak. Where a row states a size, it is once, few, many or the class of an expanded clone; other rows omit it.

j_gene	v_gene	abundance	d_gene	CDR3nt	CDR3aa
TRBJ2-1	TRBV4-3	.	TRBD2	TGCGCCAGCAGCCAAGATCAAGCGGGGGGGAACAATGAGCAGTTCTTC	CASSQDQAGGNNEQFF
TRBJ2-5	TRBV4-1	.	.	TGCGCCAGCAGCCAAGATGCCGGGACCCAGTACTTC	CASSQDAGTQYF
TRBJ2-2	TRBV7-2	.	.	TGTGCCAGTACAGGGACCGGGGAGCTGTTTTTT	CASTGTGELFF
TRBJ1-4	TRBV30	.	.	TGTGCCTGGAGCGTGGGGACTAATGAAAAACTGTTTTTT	CAWSVGTNEKLFF
TRBJ1-5	TRBV9	.	TRBD1	TGTGCCAGCAGCGGGGGACAGAGGGGCCAGCCCCAGCATTTT	CASSGGQRGQPQHF
TRBJ2-7	TRBV7-2	few	.	TGTGCCAGCAGCCCGACGTCGGACAACACCTACGAGCAGTACTTC	CASSPTSDNTYEQYF
TRBJ2-7	TRBV7-2	.	TRBD2	TGTGCCAGCAGCTTACAAGCGGGAGGGATTTGTTTC	CASSLQAGGICF
TRBJ2-2	TRBV5-1	.	.	TGCGCCAGCAGCTTGAGGGAGAACACCGGGGAGCTGTTTTTT	CASSLRENTGELFF
TRBJ1-4	TRBV29-1	.	TRBD1	TGCAGCGTTGAACAGGGACAGGGGGCTGGAAAACTGTTTTTT	CSVEQGQGAGKLFF
TRBJ1-2	TRBV4-3	.	.	TGCGCCAGCAGCCAGGAAACGCGAGCTAACTATGGCTACACCTTC	CASSQETRANYGYTF
TRBJ2-7	TRBV4-3	.	TRBD2	TGCGCCAGCAGCCAAGATAATCAGCGGGGGCGCGAGCAGTACTTC	CASSQDNQRGREQYF
TRBJ2-5	TRBV2	.	TRBD2	TGTGCCAGCAGAGCCTTAGCGGGAGAAGAGACCCAGTACTTC	CASRALAGEETQYF
TRBJ2-7	TRBV7-2	.	TRBD1	TGTGCCAGCGCTAGGAGACAGGGAATAGGCGAGCAGTACTTC	CASARRQGIGEQYF
TRBJ2-3	TRBV5-1	once	.	TGCGCCAGCAGCTTGGCCATCGGCACAGATACGCAGTATTTT	CASSLAIGTDTQYF
TRBJ1-2	TRBV5-1	once	TRBD1	TGCGCCAGCAGCTCTCGACAGGGAGTGGACTATGGCTACACCTTC	CASSSRQGVDYGYTF
TRBJ1-1	TRBV5-4	.	.	TGTGCCAGCAGCTTGACAGGGAGTAGGACTGAAGCTTTCTTT	CASSLTGSRTEAFF
TRBJ2-3	TRBV2	.	.	TGTGCCAGCAGTGAAAGGGGGGTGAGCACAGATACGCAGTATTTT	CASSERGVSTDTQYF
TRBJ2-6	TRBV5-5	once	.	TGTGCCAGCAGCTTGCGCGCGGTCCTTGGAGGGGCCAACGTCCTGACTTTC	CASSLRAVLGGANVLTF
TRBJ1-3	TRBV4-2	.	.	TGTGCCAGCAGCCAAGAAGGAGCTGACTCTGGAAACACCATATATTTT	CASSQEGADSGNTIYF
TRBJ2-1	TRBV9	.	TRBD2	TGTGCCAGCAGCGGACCACACGGCACTAGCGGGGGGATCAACAATGAGCAGTTCTTC	CASSGPHGTSGGINNEQFF
TRBJ1-2	TRBV27	.	.	TGTGCCAGCAGTTTATATCCCCAAGGGGGGGCGGGCTATGGCTACACCTTC	CASSLYPQGGAGYGYTF
TRBJ2-1	TRBV30	.	.	TGTGCCTGGAGTGGTAGCTATGAGGTAGCTAATGAGCAGTTCTTC	CAWSGSYEVANEQFF
TRBJ2-1	TRBV6-5	once	.	TGTGCCAGCAGTCCGGGAAACTACAATGAGCAGTTCTTC	CASSPGNYNEQFF
TRBJ1-5	TRBV28	.	TRBD1	TGTGCCAGCAGACGTACAGGGGGCTTTACGCAGCCCCAGCATTTT	CASRRTGGFTQPQHF
TRBJ1-2	TRBV9	.	TRBD1	TGTGCCAGCAGCGTAGGGGCAGGGGGCCGCATCTATGGCTACACCTTC	CASSVGAGGRIYGYTF
TRBJ1-4	TRBV18	.	.	TGTGCCAGCTCACCAGGGCTTACATCCGCGGGAGAAAAACTGTTTTTT	CASSPGLTSAGEKLFF
TRBJ1-1	TRBV30	few	.	TGTGCCCACTTGACGGTGAACACTGAAGCTTTCTTT	CAHLTVNTEAFF
TRBJ2-7	TRBV5-1	.	.	TGCGCCAGCAGCTTGGACAGGGTGAGGGAGCAGTACTTC	CASSLDRVREQYF
TRBJ2-1	TRBV5-1	.	.	TGCGCCAGCAGCTTGGTAGGGGATGAGCAGTTCTTC	CASSLVGDEQFF
TRBJ2-5	TRBV29-1	.	.	TGCAGCGTTGATCGGGAGACCCAGTACTTC	CSVDRETQYF
TRBJ2-7	TRBV18	.	TRBD1	TGTGCCAGCTCACCATTAGGGACAGGACTCACCTACGAGCAGTACTTC	CASSPLGTGLTYEQYF
TRBJ2-2	TRBV5-1	.	.	TGCGCCAGCAGCTCCCAGGGTATCACCGGGGAGCTGTTTTTT	CASSSQGITGELFF
TRBJ1-1	TRBV2	.	.	TGTGCCAGCAGTGAGGGACCGATCACTGAAGCTTTCTTT	CASSEGPITEAFF